This paragraph reports one T cell receptor (beta chain). This record belongs to a study of blood T cell repertoires in COVID-19. Across the study: PBMCs, B-cell-depleted T cells, or T cells were the source of the cDNA or gDNA that made up the material.

Authors' processing steps: Estimation of nucleated cell counts relied on the amplification of reference gene primers. Sequenced by immunoSEQ multiplex PCR; TCRdb stores in-frame clones only, minus some. V and J calls and clone size are those listed in that table; D and trimming were worked out from the DNA. The table lists under 300,000 clones, about 88% of them singletons. Germline V gene lookup returns CDR1 MDHEN and CDR2 SYDVKM. This CDR3 is 16 amino acids long. V was pared by 5 bases and J by 7 bases, with 9 bases of the junction left unmatched. The sequence derives from a middle-aged woman who had recovered from COVID-19. The genes are TRBV28 and TRBJ1-6; 9 bases match TRBD1. The sample was peripheral blood. CDR3 sequence: CASSRTGGPRNSPLHF. DNA for the CDR3: TGTGCCAGCAGTCGAACAGGGGGCCCTCGGAATTCACCCCTCCACTTT.